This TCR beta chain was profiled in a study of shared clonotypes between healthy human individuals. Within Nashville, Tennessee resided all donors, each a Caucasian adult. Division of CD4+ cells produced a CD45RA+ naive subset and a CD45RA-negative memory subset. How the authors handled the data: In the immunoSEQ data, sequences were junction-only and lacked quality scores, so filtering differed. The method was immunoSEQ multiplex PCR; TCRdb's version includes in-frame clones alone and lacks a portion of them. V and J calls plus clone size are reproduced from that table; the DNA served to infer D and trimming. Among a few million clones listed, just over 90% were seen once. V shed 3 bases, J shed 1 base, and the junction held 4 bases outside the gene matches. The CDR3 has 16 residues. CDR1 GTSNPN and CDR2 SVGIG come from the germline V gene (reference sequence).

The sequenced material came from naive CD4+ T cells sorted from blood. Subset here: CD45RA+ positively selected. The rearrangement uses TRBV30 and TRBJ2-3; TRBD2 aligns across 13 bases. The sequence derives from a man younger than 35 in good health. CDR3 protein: CAWRAGLAGGTDTQYF. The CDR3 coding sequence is TGTGCCTGGAGAGCTGGACTAGCGGGGGGCACAGATACGCAGTATTTT.